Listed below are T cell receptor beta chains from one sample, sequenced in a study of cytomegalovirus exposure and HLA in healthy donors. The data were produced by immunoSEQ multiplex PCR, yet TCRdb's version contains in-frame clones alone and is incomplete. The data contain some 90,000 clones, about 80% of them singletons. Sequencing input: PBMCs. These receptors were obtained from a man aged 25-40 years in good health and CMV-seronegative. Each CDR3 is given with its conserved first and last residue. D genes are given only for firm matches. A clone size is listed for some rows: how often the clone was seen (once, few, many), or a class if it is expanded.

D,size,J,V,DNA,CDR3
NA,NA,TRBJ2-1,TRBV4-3,TGCGCCAGCAGCCAAGGGAGGGGAACTTACAATGAGCAGTTCTTC,CASSQGRGTYNEQFF
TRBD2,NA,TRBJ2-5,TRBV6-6,TGTGCCAGCAGCGGCGGGAGGGCCAGGAGAGAGACCCAGTACTTC,CASSGGRARRETQYF
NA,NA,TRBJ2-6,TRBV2,TGTGCCAGCATGGAGAACGCTGGGGCCAACGTCCTGACTTTC,CASMENAGANVLTF
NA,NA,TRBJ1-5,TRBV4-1,TGCGCCAGCAGCCGAAGCGGAGATAGCAATCAGCCCCAGCATTTT,CASSRSGDSNQPQHF
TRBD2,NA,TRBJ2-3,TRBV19,TGTGCCAGTAGTTCTCTAGCGGGAGCAGGCACAGATACGCAGTATTTT,CASSSLAGAGTDTQYF
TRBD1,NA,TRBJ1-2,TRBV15,TGTGCCACCAGCAGATGGGGGACAGGGCAAAACTATGGCTACACCTTC,CATSRWGTGQNYGYTF
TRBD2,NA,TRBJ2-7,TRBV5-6,TGTGCCAGCAGCTTAGGGACTAGAGGGAACGAGCAGTACTTC,CASSLGTRGNEQYF
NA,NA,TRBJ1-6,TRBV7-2,TGTGCCAGCAGACTGAATCCCAATTCACCCCTCCACTTT,CASRLNPNSPLHF
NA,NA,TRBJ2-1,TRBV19,TGTGCCAGTAGTATAGTCCCTTACAATGAGCAGTTCTTC,CASSIVPYNEQFF
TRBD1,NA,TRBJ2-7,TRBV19,TGTGCCAGTACGGGGAGGAGACAGGGGTCGTACGAGCAGTACTTC,CASTGRRQGSYEQYF
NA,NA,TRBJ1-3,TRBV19,TGTGCCAGTAGTCCAAACACCGTTCGAGGTGGCTCTGGAAACACCATATATTTT,CASSPNTVRGGSGNTIYF
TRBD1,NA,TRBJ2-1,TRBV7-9,TGTGCCGGCGTACTCAGACAGGGCGGCTACTTTGAGCAGTTCTTC,CAGVLRQGGYFEQFF
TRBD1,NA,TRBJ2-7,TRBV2,TGTGCCAGCAGTGCCGGGACAGCCCCCTACGAGCAGTACTTC,CASSAGTAPYEQYF
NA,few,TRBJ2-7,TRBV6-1,TGTGCCAGCAGCCTCCAACTAACCTACGAGCAGTACTTC,CASSLQLTYEQYF
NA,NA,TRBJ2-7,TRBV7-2,TGTGCCAGCAGCATTAGTAGCTCCTACGAGCAGTACTTC,CASSISSSYEQYF
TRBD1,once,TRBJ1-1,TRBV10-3,TGTGCCATCAGTGCCAACAGGGGTAATGAAGCTTTCTTT,CAISANRGNEAFF
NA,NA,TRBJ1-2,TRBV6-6,TGTGCCAGCAATACAGGGTCCTATGGCTACACCTTC,CASNTGSYGYTF
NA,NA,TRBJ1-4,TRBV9,TGTGCCAGCAGCGCTCAGGGGCCTGCAACTAATGAAAAACTGTTTTTT,CASSAQGPATNEKLFF
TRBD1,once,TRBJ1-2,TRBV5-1,TGCGCCAGCGGAGGGTGGACAGGGGTTCACTATGGCTACACCTTC,CASGGWTGVHYGYTF
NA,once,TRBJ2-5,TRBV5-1,TGCGCCAGCACGGCGGACTTCAATAGCGGAACTCAAGAGACCCAGTACTTC,CASTADFNSGTQETQYF
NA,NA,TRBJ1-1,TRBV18,TGTGCCAGCTCACCTTACAGGGTTCCTGAAGCTTTCTTT,CASSPYRVPEAFF
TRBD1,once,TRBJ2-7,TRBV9,TGTGCCAGCAGCCTCCTCGGGGACAGGGATGGCGAGCAGTACTTC,CASSLLGDRDGEQYF
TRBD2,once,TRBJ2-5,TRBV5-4,TGTGCCAGCAGCTTGCGGCTAGCGGAGGCGGTTCCCAGAGAGGCCCAGTACTTC,CASSLRLAEAVPREAQYF
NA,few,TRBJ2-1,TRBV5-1,TGCGCCAGCAGCTTACAGGGCAATGAGCAGTTCTTC,CASSLQGNEQFF
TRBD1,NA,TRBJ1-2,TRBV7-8,TGTGCCAGCGGGGGACAGAAATGGGGTGCGGGCTACACCTTC,CASGGQKWGAGYTF
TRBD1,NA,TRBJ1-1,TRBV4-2,TGTGCCAGCAGCCAAGCTGGCAGGGGGATGGAGTCTGAAGCTTTCTTT,CASSQAGRGMESEAFF
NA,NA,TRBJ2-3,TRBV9,TGTGCCAGCAGCGCGCGAAACAGGGTCGGGACAGATACGCAGTATTTT,CASSARNRVGTDTQYF
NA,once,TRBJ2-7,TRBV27,TGTGCCAGCACGCGGGCCCCGGGGGCCTACGAGCAGTACTTC,CASTRAPGAYEQYF
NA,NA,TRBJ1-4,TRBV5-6,TGTGCCAGCAGCTTGGATGGAGGGCTTAATGAAAAACTGTTTTTT,CASSLDGGLNEKLFF
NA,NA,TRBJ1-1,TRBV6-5,TGTGCCAGCAGTTTTTCCGGGGGCACTGAAGCTTTCTTT,CASSFSGGTEAFF
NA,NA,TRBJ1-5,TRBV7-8,TGTGCCAGCAGCTTAGGACGGGCAGGGGTAATCATGCCCCAGCATTTT,CASSLGRAGVIMPQHF